The 25 T cell receptor beta chains in this list originate from one sample, sequenced in a study of blood T cell repertoires in COVID-19. Clones were read by immunoSEQ multiplex PCR, and TCRdb kept only the in-frame ones, dropping some. The top ten clones hold approximately 4% of a sample with approximately 140,000 clones, just under 90% of them seen once. The sample consisted of peripheral blood. The receptors were sampled from a woman aged 40 to 50 with acute or convalescent COVID-19.

V gene TRBV18 combines with J gene TRBJ1-3; D gene uncertain. CDR1 KGHSH and CDR2 LQKENI come from the germline V gene. Trimming cost V 3 bases and J 0 bases, with 9 bases left between them. The CDR3 contains 15 residues. CDR3 in amino acids: CASSPLSDSGNTIYF. For the CDR3, the DNA is TGTGCCAGCTCACCCCTAAGCGACTCTGGAAACACCATATATTTT.

The rearrangement links TRBV3-1 (or the pseudogene TRBV3-2) to TRBJ2-5, with 10 nucleotides matching TRBD2. After removal of 6 bases from V and 7 bases from J, the junction contained 8 bases not matched to a gene. The germline gives CDR1 LGHDT, CDR2 YNNKEL (reference sequence). This CDR3 has 14 residues. CDR3 protein: CASSPSGGLVTQYF. The CDR3 region has the DNA TGTGCCAGCAGTCCTAGCGGGGGCCTTGTGACCCAGTACTTC.

The V call is TRBV27, the J call TRBJ1-2; 10 bases align to TRBD1. CDR1 and CDR2 from the germline V gene are MNHEY and SMNVEV (reference sequence). V was pared by 6 bases and J by 3 bases, with 1 base of the junction left unmatched. This CDR3 comprises 13 residues. The CDR3 DNA reads as TGTGCCAGCAGGGGACAGGGGTACTATGGCTACACCTTC. It specifies CASRGQGYYGYTF.

The gene calls are TRBV9 and TRBJ1-2; D is ambiguous. Deletions cut 6 bases from V and 5 bases from J, with 11 bases between. CDR3 length: 12 amino acids. The germline V gene encodes CDR1 SGDLS and CDR2 YYNGEE. The CDR3 is CASTPASYGYTF. The CDR3 region has the DNA TGTGCCAGCACCCCTGCGTCTTATGGCTACACCTTC.

This chain joins TRBV6-2 or TRBV6-3 and TRBJ1-4; TRBD1 matches at 8 bases. The CDR3 consists of 15 residues. Germline V lookup: CDR1 MNHEY, CDR2 SVGEGT. V lost 6 bases to trimming and J lost 1 base; unmatched junction nucleotides: 4. The CDR3 DNA follows: TGTGCCAGCAGCCTCGGACAGGGAACTAATGAAAAACTGTTTTTT. It specifies CASSLGQGTNEKLFF.

V gene TRBV19 combines with J gene TRBJ1-4; weak D call: TRBD1 (6 bases). The CDR3 is 16 amino acids. The germline V gene has CDR1 LNHDA and CDR2 SQIVND (reference sequence). V lost 3 bases to trimming and J lost 4 bases, with 15 bases between them. CDR3 nucleotides: TGTGCCAGTAGTATTCGGAGGCCAGGGGATAATGAAAAACTGTTTTTT. Protein product: CASSIRRPGDNEKLFF.

The rearrangement links TRBV5-4 to TRBJ1-1; perhaps TRBD1 as D (5 bases). V gave up 1 base and J gave up 1 base, with 11 bases separating them. This CDR3 has 15 residues. CDR1 and CDR2 (germline): SGHNT, YYREEE (reference sequence). CDR3 in amino acids: CASSLRDSRNTEAFF. DNA for the CDR3: TGTGCCAGCAGCTTGCGCGACAGCCGGAACACTGAAGCTTTCTTT.

The chain is built from TRBV9 and TRBJ2-1, with 12 bases that match TRBD2. The CDR3 totals 17 residues. Trimming took 3 bases from V and 1 from J; bases not matched to a gene: 5. CDR1 and CDR2 from the germline V gene are SGDLS and YYNGEE. CDR3 protein: CASSAHGTSGSYNEQFF. CDR3 coding DNA: TGTGCCAGCAGCGCTCATGGGACTAGCGGGTCCTACAATGAGCAGTTCTTC.

The V and J genes are TRBV5-1 and TRBJ2-3, with TRBD2 as a possible D gene (5 bases). The length of the CDR3 is 13 residues. The V gene's germline CDR1 is SGHRS and CDR2 YFSETQ. The V and J ends lost 4 bases and 2 bases respectively, with 8 bases between them. In DNA form, the CDR3 reads TGCGCCAGCAGCCTAGACTACACAGATACGCAGTATTTT. It yields the protein CASSLDYTDTQYF.

The V gene is TRBV27, the J gene TRBJ1-2, with 9 positions matching TRBD1. This CDR3 is built from 16 residues. The germline V gene encodes CDR1 MNHEY and CDR2 SMNVEV (reference sequence). V shed 0 bases, J shed 8 bases, and the junction held 10 bases outside the gene matches. CDR3 in DNA: TGTGCCAGCAGTTTATCGGGACAGGGACGCGGGGGGGGCTACACCTTC. The encoded protein is CASSLSGQGRGGGYTF.

The genes are TRBV6-2 or TRBV6-3 and TRBJ1-5; D ambiguous. Germline CDR1 MNHEY, CDR2 SVGEGT. V lost 2 bases and J 7 bases, leaving 12 bases between the germline ends. This CDR3 comprises 14 residues. CDR3 loop: CASSYGPGGQPQHF. The DNA for the CDR3 is TGTGCCAGCAGTTACGGGCCGGGAGGGCAGCCCCAGCATTTT.

This clone was observed once. J is TRBJ2-3 and V is TRBV7-3, with D uncertain. The CDR3 loop spans 15 amino acids. Germline CDR1 and CDR2: SGHTA and FQGTGA. The V gene lost 5 bases and the J gene lost 3 bases, with 15 bases spanning the gap. The CDR3 reads CASSRTGLGTDTQYF. CDR3 sequence (DNA): TGTGCCAGCAGCCGCACCGGTCTCGGTACAGATACGCAGTATTTT.

This rearrangement joins TRBV9 to TRBJ1-2, with TRBD1 matching 9 bases. Germline assignment: CDR1 SGDLS and CDR2 YYNGEE. The V and J ends lost 4 bases and 3 bases, in that order; junction bases with no gene match: 16. The CDR3 loop spans 18 amino acids. CDR3 sequence reads: CASSSPFHGTGWDYGYTF. The CDR3 DNA is TGTGCCAGCAGCTCGCCTTTTCACGGGACAGGGTGGGACTATGGCTACACCTTC.

The chain carries TRBV7-9 and TRBJ2-7, with 7 bases identical to TRBD1. The CDR3 runs to 14 residues. V dropped 1 base and J dropped 2; count of bases not matched to a gene: 2. Germline CDR1 SEHNR, CDR2 FQNEAQ (reference sequence). For the CDR3, the DNA is TGTGCCAGCAGCTTAGTGGGACAGACCTACGAGCAGTACTTC. This translates into CASSLVGQTYEQYF.

CDR3 residues: CASSSTGDNSPLHF. The CDR3 DNA is TGCGCCAGCAGCTCTACAGGGGATAATTCACCCCTCCACTTT. The V gene is TRBV5-1, the J gene TRBJ1-6; TRBD1 matches 7 bases. In germline, CDR1 is SGHRS, CDR2 YFSETQ. J gave up 5 bases and V 3 bases, and 2 bases lay outside the gene matches. This CDR3 has 14 amino acids.

The CDR3 protein is CASSYPGKNTEAFF. CDR3 in DNA: TGTGCCAGCAGTTACCCAGGGAAGAACACTGAAGCTTTCTTT. V is TRBV6-5 and J is TRBJ1-1; TRBD1 is a possible D gene (5 bases). Per the germline V gene, CDR1 is MNHEY and CDR2 is SVGAGI. The CDR3 consists of 14 residues. The V end was cut by 2 bases, the J end by 1 base, with 8 bases between.

V and J are TRBV6-2 or TRBV6-3 and TRBJ1-1; D unclear. This CDR3 is 14 amino acids long. The germline V and J ends were trimmed by 0 bases and 0 bases, with 5 bases remaining between them. Germline V gives CDR1 MNHEY, CDR2 SVGEGT. CDR3 nucleotide sequence: TGTGCCAGCAGTTACTCCGCGGTGAACACTGAAGCTTTCTTT. This codes for CASSYSAVNTEAFF.

The rearrangement links TRBV30 to TRBJ1-2; no clear D gene. Trimming shortened V by 1 base and J by 0 bases, and 9 bases separated the two germline ends. Germline V CDR1 and CDR2: GTSNPN, SVGIG (reference sequence). This CDR3 has 14 residues. CDR3 sequence: CAWSGTWANYGYTF. CDR3 DNA sequence: TGTGCCTGGAGTGGGACTTGGGCTAACTATGGCTACACCTTC.

This clone came up once. Distinct nucleotide sequences in the sample also encode this CDR3. CDR3: CASSVDPGNYGYTF. The CDR3 DNA sequence: TGTGCCAGCAGCGTAGATCCGGGGAACTATGGCTACACCTTC. The rearrangement joins TRBV9 to TRBJ1-2; D remains ambiguous. V lost 0 bases and J lost 2, with 8 bases in between. The CDR3 extends over 14 amino acids. Germline CDR1 and CDR2: SGDLS and YYNGEE. Using reference TRBV9 and TRBJ1-2 for the parts outside the CDR3, the full variable domain is DSGVTQTPKHLITATGQRVTLRCSPRSGDLSVYWYQQSLDQGLQFLIQYYNGEERAKGNILERFSAQQFPDLHSELNLSSLELGDSALYFCASSVDPGNYGYTFGSGTRLTVV.

The chain combines TRBV9 with TRBJ2-7; 11 bases agree with TRBD2. The germline CDR1 and CDR2 sequences are SGDLS and YYNGEE. This CDR3 region has 16 residues. J was trimmed by 7 bases and V by 4 bases; bases with no gene match: 13. The DNA of the CDR3 is TGTGCCAGCAGCCTAGGTTTAGCGGGGGGGCCGGGTGAGCAGTACTTC. This codes for CASSLGLAGGPGEQYF.

In the case of this clone: A read error may account for a junction end that differs from germline. The J gene is TRBJ1-2, the V gene TRBV20-1; TRBD1 is a possible D gene (5 bases). The CDR3 consists of 11 residues. Germline CDR1 DFQATT, CDR2 SNEGSKA (reference sequence). CDR3 sequence reads: CSARVREALPF. Here the CDR3 DNA reads TGCAGTGCTAGAGTCAGGGAGGCCTTACCCTTC.

V usage is TRBV28 and J usage is TRBJ2-4; tentative D call: TRBD1 (6 bases). Germline V CDR1 and CDR2: MDHEN, SYDVKM. V shed 6 bases and J shed 1 base, with 13 bases lying between them. The CDR3 totals 15 residues. As DNA, the CDR3 is TGTGCCAGCAGCCTCAGGACAGCTGCCAAAAACATTCAGTACTTC. Amino acids: CASSLRTAAKNIQYF.

V is TRBV7-8 and J is TRBJ2-5; 8 bases align to TRBD2. In germline, CDR1 is SGHVS, CDR2 FQNEAQ. The CDR3 contains 16 residues. V gave up 5 bases and J gave up 5 bases; unmatched junction bases: 13. The CDR3 coding sequence is TGTGCCAGCAGCAGCCCCCTCGGGGGGGCGTGGGAGACCCAGTACTTC. This sequence encodes CASSSPLGGAWETQYF.

V and J are TRBV6-2 or TRBV6-3 and TRBJ2-7, with D possibly TRBD2 on 5 matching bases. Trimming cost V 6 bases and J 4 bases, with 13 bases left between them. Germline values: CDR1 MNHEY, CDR2 SVGEGT. The CDR3 loop spans 13 amino acids. Here the CDR3 DNA reads TGTGCCAGCAGCAAAGCCGAGGGTTACGAGCAGTACTTC. This codes for CASSKAEGYEQYF.

This rearrangement joins TRBV5-1 to TRBJ2-3; 9 positions agree with TRBD2. There are 16 residues in the CDR3. In germline, CDR1 is SGHRS, CDR2 YFSETQ. V was pared by 6 bases and J by 3 bases, with 11 bases of the junction left unmatched. As DNA, the CDR3 is TGCGCCAGCACCCCGACTAGCGGTGCATCTACAGATACGCAGTATTTT. Its translation is CASTPTSGASTDTQYF.